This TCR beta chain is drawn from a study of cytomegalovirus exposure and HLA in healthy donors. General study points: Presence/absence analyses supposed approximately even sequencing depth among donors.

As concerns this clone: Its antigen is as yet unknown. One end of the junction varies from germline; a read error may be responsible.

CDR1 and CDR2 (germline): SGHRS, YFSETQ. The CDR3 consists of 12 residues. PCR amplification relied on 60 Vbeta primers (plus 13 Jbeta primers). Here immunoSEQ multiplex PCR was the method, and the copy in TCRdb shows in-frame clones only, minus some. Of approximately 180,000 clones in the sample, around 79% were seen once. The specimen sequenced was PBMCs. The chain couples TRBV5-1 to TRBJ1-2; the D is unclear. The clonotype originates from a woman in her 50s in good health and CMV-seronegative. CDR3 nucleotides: TGCGCCAGCAGCTTGGACAGTTATGACTACACCTTC. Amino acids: CASSLDSYDYTF.